This record looks at one T cell receptor beta chain sequence and its context. This record belongs to a study of blood T cell repertoires in COVID-19. Study as a whole: Collection of acute and convalescent COVID-19 samples took place in the United States, Italy and Spain. The cDNA or gDNA used as material had been derived from T cells, B-cell-depleted T cells, or PBMCs.

Per the study methods: Amplified reference gene primers provided the basis for estimating nucleated cell counts. TCRdb's table, derived via immunoSEQ multiplex PCR, lists solely in-frame clones and lacks some. V, J and clone size are taken as reported in that table, and D and trimming were inferred from the DNA itself. This sample yields around 190,000 clones, of which roughly 88% are seen a single time; over 10% belongs to the top ten. The CDR3 is 12 amino acids. Trimming cost V 5 bases and J 3 bases, with 7 bases left between them. Germline lookup yields CDR1 SEHNR and CDR2 FQNEAQ (reference sequence).

The V call is TRBV7-9, the J call TRBJ1-1; no reliable D call. The source material was peripheral blood. The origin of this receptor is a human donor in a cohort sampled during active COVID-19. The CDR3 here is CASSRGDTEAFF. As DNA, the CDR3 is TGTGCCAGCAGCCGCGGGGACACTGAAGCTTTCTTT.